A single sample gave rise to the 24 T cell receptor beta chains below, sequenced in a study of T cell repertoires in cytomegalovirus infection. Their specific antigens are unknown. MiXCR was run by TCRdb on the reads, yielding one entry per CDR3 protein. In the table there are 300,000 to 400,000 distinct CDR3 sequences, around 29% of which are singletons. Sequenced here: cultured PBMCs, sampled from culture after CMV antigen stimulation. These receptors were obtained from a human donor in good health (CMV status not recorded). Some clones in this sample may be carry-over from other donors' samples.

This clonotype was detected a few times. The V call is TRBV24-1, the J call TRBJ2-1, with 14 nucleotides matching TRBD2. V was pared by 4 bases and J by 7 bases, with 17 bases of the junction left unmatched. CDR1 is KGHDR, CDR2 SFDVKD, per germline. The CDR3 sequence is 20 residues long. This CDR3 is CATSEQTGTSGSSHLNEQFF. The DNA of the CDR3 is TGTGCCACCAGTGAACAAACCGGGACTAGCGGGAGTTCGCATCTTAATGAGCAGTTCTTC.

The rearrangement uses TRBV5-1 and TRBJ2-1; 13 bases map to TRBD2. This CDR3 is 14 amino acids long. V dropped 2 bases and J dropped 14; count of bases not matched to a gene: 7. CDR1 and CDR2 from the germline V gene are SGHRS and YFSETQ. DNA for the CDR3: TGCGCCAGCAGCTTACGGACTAGCGGGAGTCATGAGTTCTTC. Translating gives CASSLRTSGSHEFF.

This chain joins TRBV6-1 and TRBJ2-3; D gene uncertain. Trimming took off 6 bases at V and 3 bases at J, with 16 bases between the two ends. Germline CDR1 is MNHNS and CDR2 is SASEGT. The CDR3 runs to 15 residues. The CDR3 sequence is CASRSITVRTDTQYF. CDR3 nucleotide sequence: TGTGCCAGCAGGTCAATAACCGTCAGGACAGATACGCAGTATTTT.

The gene calls are TRBV12-3 or TRBV12-4 and TRBJ1-1; unclear D gene. The germline V and J ends were trimmed by 5 bases and 2 bases, with 12 bases remaining between them. This CDR3 comprises 14 residues. CDR3 residues: CASSLTAKNTEAFF. CDR3 DNA sequence: TGTGCCAGCAGTCTTACAGCGAAAAACACTGAAGCTTTCTTT.

V and J are TRBV20-1 and TRBJ1-6; tentatively, D is TRBD1 (6 bases). This CDR3 spans 16 amino acids. V was shortened by 1 base and J by 3 bases, with 13 bases between the two germline ends. CDR1 and CDR2 from the germline V gene are DFQATT and SNEGSKA (reference sequence). Here the CDR3 DNA reads TGCAGTGCTAGAGTGCGGGGGCTTGACTATAATTCACCCCTCCACTTT. Its translation: CSARVRGLDYNSPLHF.

The chain uses TRBV5-1 and TRBJ2-7; perhaps TRBD1 as D (5 bases). The germline V gene encodes CDR1 SGHRS and CDR2 YFSETQ. V was shortened by 3 bases and J by 3 bases, with 13 bases between the two germline ends. The CDR3 loop spans 14 amino acids. Here the CDR3 DNA reads TGCGCCAGCAGCTGGGGCCTAGGGGACTACGAGCAGTACTTC. Protein product: CASSWGLGDYEQYF.

This clonotype showed up just a few times. CDR3 nucleotide sequence: TGTGCCATCAGAGTAGCGGGGCCCTCCTACAATGAGCAGTTCTTC. This translates into CAIRVAGPSYNEQFF. The chain couples TRBV10-3 to TRBJ2-1; 8 nucleotides line up with TRBD2. After removal of 6 bases from V and 0 bases from J, the junction contained 4 bases not matched to a gene. This CDR3 contains 15 residues. Germline V lookup: CDR1 ENHRY, CDR2 SYGVKD.

The chain carries TRBV6-1 and TRBJ1-3; no firm D call. Per the germline V gene, CDR1 is MNHNS and CDR2 is SASEGT. V lost 2 bases and J 0 bases, leaving 11 bases between the germline ends. The CDR3 runs to 16 residues. CDR3 protein: CASSESQLLSGNTIYF. The CDR3 region has the DNA TGTGCCAGCAGTGAAAGTCAGCTACTCTCTGGAAACACCATATATTTT.

The V gene is TRBV7-8, the J gene TRBJ1-5, with a possible D match to TRBD1 (6 bases). Germline values: CDR1 SGHVS, CDR2 FQNEAQ. Trimming removed 8 bases at V and 6 bases at J, with 14 bases between. This CDR3 region has 13 residues. CDR3 coding DNA: TGTGCCAGCCGGGGGGGGGCCGGTCAGCCCCAGCATTTT. It encodes CASRGGAGQPQHF.

The rearrangement uses TRBV7-8 and TRBJ2-1; no definite D call. CDR3 length equals 15 residues. Germline V lookup: CDR1 SGHVS, CDR2 FQNEAQ. Between the trimmed V and J ends, which lost 0 bases and 5 bases, there was a span of 11 bases. CDR3 in amino acids: CASSLALPVDNEQFF. The CDR3, as DNA: TGTGCCAGCAGCTTAGCTCTACCGGTGGACAATGAGCAGTTCTTC.

This clonotype has ten or more counts. V and J are TRBV19 and TRBJ2-1; no definite D call. Trimming removed 3 bases from V and 8 bases from J, with 8 bases in between. The CDR3 is 12 amino acids. CDR1 is LNHDA, CDR2 SQIVND, per germline (reference sequence). This CDR3 reads CASSIFRHEQFF. Written as DNA, the CDR3 is TGTGCCAGTAGTATTTTCAGGCATGAGCAGTTCTTC.

The chain combines TRBV4-1 with TRBJ2-3; D remains ambiguous. V lost 2 bases, J lost 2 bases, and 8 bases lay in between. Germline CDR1 and CDR2: MGHRA and YSYEKL. This CDR3 contains 14 residues. DNA for the CDR3: TGCGCCAGCAGCCAACTCTCCTCCACAGATACGCAGTATTTT. Its translation: CASSQLSSTDTQYF.

The chain recombines TRBV15 with TRBJ2-7; D ambiguous. Looked up from germline, CDR1 is LNHNV and CDR2 is YYDKDF (reference sequence). The CDR3 spans 12 residues. V was shortened by 0 bases and J by 6 bases, with 6 bases between the two germline ends. The CDR3 protein is CATSRDKGEQYF. The CDR3 DNA is TGTGCCACCAGCAGAGATAAGGGCGAGCAGTACTTC.

This clonotype has a single count. The junction differs from germline at one of its ends, possibly a read error. V gene TRBV2 combines with J gene TRBJ1-6; possible D gene TRBD1, 6 bases. Germline CDR1 reads SNHLY; CDR2 reads FYNNEI. This CDR3 region has 14 residues. CDR3 sequence: CASSVDRGNSPLNF. CDR3 DNA sequence: TGTGCCAGCAGCGTGGACAGAGGAAATTCACCCCTCAACTTT.

The V call is TRBV15, the J call TRBJ2-2; TRBD2 agrees at 7 bases. CDR3 size: 17 residues. V was pared by 5 bases and J by 1 base, with 10 bases of the junction left unmatched. CDR1 LNHNV and CDR2 YYDKDF come from the germline V gene (reference sequence). CDR3 sequence (DNA): TGTGCCACCAGCGGGGCGCGGGGGACCCAGAACACCGGGGAGCTGTTTTTT. It codes for CATSGARGTQNTGELFF.

The rearrangement joins TRBV28 to TRBJ1-5; 7 positions agree with TRBD1. Losses at the gene ends were 6 bases for V and 6 bases for J; bases not matched to a gene: 5. Germline CDR1 MDHEN, CDR2 SYDVKM. This CDR3 is 13 amino acids long. DNA of the CDR3: TGTGCCAGCAGAACAGGGGCCATTCAGCCCCAGCATTTT. The encoded protein is CASRTGAIQPQHF.

This clonotype came up many times. The J gene is TRBJ1-6, the V gene TRBV7-2; possibly TRBD1 for D (5 bases). The CDR3 contains 15 residues. Germline V gene lookup returns CDR1 SGHTA and CDR2 FQGNSA. The V end lost 0 bases, the J end lost 4 bases, and 7 bases lay between the germline ends. The CDR3 nucleotides are TGTGCCAGCAGCTTAGCCGGGGGGTATAATTCACCCCTCCACTTT. Translation: CASSLAGGYNSPLHF. The full variable domain, with the rest looked up from reference TRBV7-2 and TRBJ1-6, is GAGVSQSPSNKVTEKGKDVELRCDPISGHTALYWYRQSLGQGLEFLIYFQGNSAPDKSGLPSDRFSAERTGGSVSTLTIQRTQQEDSAVYLCASSLAGGYNSPLHFGNGTRLTVT.

This chain's CDR3 is CASSGRRSGGRNEQFF. The CDR3 bases are TGTGCCAGCAGCGGGAGACGGAGCGGGGGTCGCAATGAGCAGTTCTTC. The chain is built from TRBV7-6 and TRBJ2-1; 8 bases match TRBD2. CDR3 length: 16 amino acids. Germline values: CDR1 SGHVS, CDR2 FNYEAQ. J gave up 6 bases and V 5 bases, and 12 bases lay outside the gene matches.

The chain links TRBV15 to TRBJ1-3, with D perhaps matching TRBD1 (6 bases). Trimming removed 4 bases from V and 0 bases from J, with 10 bases in between. The germline V gene has CDR1 LNHNV and CDR2 YYDKDF (reference sequence). This CDR3 is built from 15 residues. CDR3 nucleotide sequence: TGTGCCACCAGCAATACAGGGATCTCTGGAAACACCATATATTTT. Translating it yields CATSNTGISGNTIYF.

There are a few counts of this clonotype. V usage is TRBV11-2 and J usage is TRBJ2-2; no clear D gene. V lost 0 bases and J 3 bases, leaving 5 bases between the germline ends. The length of the CDR3 is 14 residues. Germline CDR1 and CDR2: SGHAT and FQNNGV. The CDR3 nucleotides read TGTGCCAGCAGCTTAGACCGACACACCGGGGAGCTGTTTTTT. It encodes CASSLDRHTGELFF.

The chain couples TRBV20-1 to TRBJ1-5, with D perhaps TRBD1 (5 bases). CDR1 and CDR2 from the germline V gene are DFQATT and SNEGSKA (reference sequence). V lost 4 bases, J lost 0 bases, and 13 bases lay in between. The CDR3 extends over 15 amino acids. For the CDR3, the DNA is TGCAGTGCTATGAGGGGCATTTATAGCAATCAGCCCCAGCATTTT. Amino acid sequence: CSAMRGIYSNQPQHF.

CDR3 protein: CASGSPDRGNYGYTF. The DNA for the CDR3 is TGTGCTAGTGGTTCCCCCGACAGGGGTAACTATGGCTACACCTTC. The chain has TRBV12-5 and TRBJ1-2; 8 nucleotides agree with TRBD1. This CDR3 comprises 15 residues. After removal of 4 bases from V and 1 base from J, the junction contained 5 bases not matched to a gene. CDR1 and CDR2 (germline): LGHNT, FRNRAP.

This clonotype has only one observation. V and J are TRBV7-4 and TRBJ2-7; 13 positions match TRBD2. Germline V CDR1 and CDR2: SGHVT, SQSDAQ. This CDR3 spans 16 amino acids. Losses at the gene ends were 5 bases for V and 0 bases for J; bases not matched to a gene: 4. The CDR3 region has the DNA TGTGCCAGCAGCGTGGGACTAGCGGGGCGCTCCTACGAGCAGTACTTC. Translation: CASSVGLAGRSYEQYF.

In this sample, this clonotype turned up a few times. This rearrangement joins TRBV27 to TRBJ2-7, with 11 nucleotides matching TRBD1. Germline CDR1 and CDR2: MNHEY and SMNVEV (reference sequence). The CDR3 extends over 13 amino acids. J gave up 4 bases and V 8 bases, and 4 bases lay outside the gene matches. CDR3 DNA sequence: TGTGCCAGCTGGACAGGGGGCTCTTACGAGCAGTACTTC. Amino acid sequence: CASWTGGSYEQYF.